This is a list of T cell receptor beta chains from one sample in a study of early stage breast cancer tumors. Clones were sequenced by immunoSEQ multiplex PCR, and TCRdb holds only the in-frame ones, with some missing. The sample includes some 20,000 clones, over 70% of them seen just once. Sequencing was done on a sample of blood. The origin of the receptors is a person aged 65 to 85 with breast cancer. CDR3s include the opening cysteine and the closing phenylalanine or tryptophan. The D gene is left open where the match is weak. Only part of the rows carry a size: once, few, many, or a class if the clone is expanded.

V gene	D gene	J gene	clone size	CDR3 DNA	CDR3 protein
TRBV7-2	-	TRBJ1-1	-	TGTGCCAGCAGCTTAGGGTTTAGTTTGAACACTGAAGCTTTCTTT	CASSLGFSLNTEAFF
TRBV7-9	-	TRBJ2-1	few	TGTGCCAGCAGCTTAAAGGGGTACGATGAGCAGTTCTTC	CASSLKGYDEQFF
TRBV28	TRBD2	TRBJ2-7	-	TGTGCCAGCAGGAAGCTAGCGGGGGGGCCGGGCGAGCAGTACTTC	CASRKLAGGPGEQYF
TRBV29-1	TRBD2	TRBJ2-5	-	TGCAGCGTTACCTTTCTTACGGGGACTAGCGGACAAGAGACCCAGTACTTC	CSVTFLTGTSGQETQYF
TRBV28	-	TRBJ2-1	-	TGTGCCAGCAGTTTGTTAGGACTCAGCTCCTACAATGAGCAGTTCTTC	CASSLLGLSSYNEQFF
TRBV11-3	TRBD1	TRBJ2-2	-	TGTGCCAGCAGCCCGGGACAGGGGGTGTCCGGGGAGCTGTTTTTT	CASSPGQGVSGELFF
TRBV28	TRBD1	TRBJ1-3	-	TGTGCCAGCAGCCCTACGGACAGGGTAAATGGAAACACCATATATTTT	CASSPTDRVNGNTIYF
TRBV4-2	TRBD2	TRBJ2-2	few	TGTGCCAGCAGCCAAGGAGAGGCTAGCGGCGGTTTAAACACCGGGGAGCTGTTTTTT	CASSQGEASGGLNTGELFF
TRBV4-2	-	TRBJ1-3	-	TGTGCCAGCAGCCAGACTACTAGCTCTGGAAACACCATATATTTT	CASSQTTSSGNTIYF
TRBV5-6	-	TRBJ2-3	-	TGTGCCAGCAGCTTTTGGACAGCTAGTTCGGGCCGGGATTATTTT	CASSFWTASSGRDYF
TRBV19	TRBD2	TRBJ2-2	-	TGTGCCAGTAGTTGGCGGGGGTCGAACACCGGGGAGCTGTTTTTT	CASSWRGSNTGELFF
TRBV30	TRBD1	TRBJ1-4	-	TGTGCCTGGAGGGCGCCCGGGACAGGGGGTGAAAAACTGTTTTTT	CAWRAPGTGGEKLFF
TRBV28	TRBD1	TRBJ1-2	-	TGTGCCAGCAGACACGGGACAGGGAAATCCTATGGCTACACCTTC	CASRHGTGKSYGYTF
TRBV27	-	TRBJ2-1	few	TGTGCCAGCAGTTTAAGCAGGATCTACAATGAGCAGTTCTTC	CASSLSRIYNEQFF
TRBV28	-	TRBJ2-3	-	TGTGCCAGCCCTCCCCAGCGCGGGAGCACAGATACGCAGTATTTT	CASPPQRGSTDTQYF
TRBV7-9	TRBD1	TRBJ2-2	-	TGTGCCAGCAGCTTCGGGACAGTATACGCGGCCGGGGAGCTGTTTTTT	CASSFGTVYAAGELFF
TRBV7-3	-	TRBJ2-3	-	TGTGCCAGCAGCTTAAACACCGGCAGGGGCACAGATACGCAGTATTTT	CASSLNTGRGTDTQYF
TRBV7-2	-	TRBJ2-7	-	TGTGCCAGCAGCTTAGGCGGGACCTCCTACGAGCAGTACTTC	CASSLGGTSYEQYF
TRBV5-1	TRBD1	TRBJ2-7	-	TGCGCCAGCAGCTTGGAGGGGGCCAAATACCACGAGCAGTACTTC	CASSLEGAKYHEQYF
TRBV15	TRBD1	TRBJ1-1	few	TGTGCCACCAGCAGAACGGGACAGGGTGAAGCTTTCTTT	CATSRTGQGEAFF
TRBV5-1	-	TRBJ2-2	-	TGCGCCAGCAGCTTGTCTAGTTCGAACACCGGGGAGCTGTTTTTT	CASSLSSSNTGELFF
TRBV2	-	TRBJ1-1	-	TGTGCCAGCAGTACCGGACAGAACGCTTTCTTT	CASSTGQNAFF
TRBV11-2	TRBD2	TRBJ2-3	-	TGTGCCAGCAGCCTTATTAGCGGGGCCACAGATACGCAGTATTTT	CASSLISGATDTQYF
TRBV7-8	-	TRBJ2-5	-	TGTGCCAGCAGCCCCTCCTCAGGAAGAATTCAAGAGACCCAGTACTTC	CASSPSSGRIQETQYF
TRBV29-1	-	TRBJ1-1	-	TGCAGCGTTGAAGTTGGACATACTGAAGCTTTCTTT	CSVEVGHTEAFF
TRBV7-2	TRBD2	TRBJ2-2	-	TGTGCCAGCAGCTTACAGGGAGGGGACACCGGGGAGCTGTTTTTT	CASSLQGGDTGELFF
TRBV7-9	-	TRBJ2-1	-	TGTGCCAGCCTAAGCTCCTACAATGAGCAGTTCTTC	CASLSSYNEQFF
TRBV19	-	TRBJ1-2	few	TGTGCCAGTAGTATTTCGGCACAGTATGGCTACACCTTC	CASSISAQYGYTF
TRBV30	-	TRBJ1-2	-	TGTGCCTGGAGCGACACAGGGTTAGCTAACTATGGCTACACCTTC	CAWSDTGLANYGYTF
TRBV5-4	-	TRBJ2-2	-	TGTGCCAGCAGCCCAGCGGCGGGGAACACCGGGGAGCTGTTTTTT	CASSPAAGNTGELFF
TRBV30	-	TRBJ2-2	-	TGTGCCTGGAGTGTACAGAACACCGGGGAGCTGTTTTTT	CAWSVQNTGELFF
TRBV27	TRBD1	TRBJ1-4	-	TGTGCCAGCAGTCCCCGCTTAGGACAGGGCTCAAGAGGAAAACTGTTTTTT	CASSPRLGQGSRGKLFF
TRBV7-2	TRBD2	TRBJ2-1	-	TGTGCCAGCAGCTTAGCGGGTAGCGGGGGGCAATACAATGAGCAGTTCTTC	CASSLAGSGGQYNEQFF
TRBV5-4	-	TRBJ1-1	once	TGTGCCAGCAGCTTGATGGGCCTTGAAGCTTTCTTT	CASSLMGLEAFF
TRBV5-4	TRBD1	TRBJ1-4	-	TGTGCCAGCAGCTCACAGGGGAGCGAAAAACTGTTTTTT	CASSSQGSEKLFF
TRBV4-3	TRBD1	TRBJ1-2	-	TGCGCCAGCAGCCAAGATCTGGGACAGGGGGATGGCTACACCTTC	CASSQDLGQGDGYTF
TRBV29-1	-	TRBJ2-5	-	TGCAGCGTTGAGTCAGGGCCAGAGACCCAGTACTTC	CSVESGPETQYF